This T cell receptor beta chain was retrieved from a study of shared clonotypes between healthy human individuals. There are 15 residues in the CDR3. Unmatched junction bases numbered 5, after V lost 4 bases and J lost 3 bases. In germline, CDR1 is SGHDT, CDR2 YYEEEE. The method was immunoSEQ multiplex PCR; TCRdb's version includes in-frame clones alone and lacks a portion of them. The sample lists approximately 940,000 clones; around 80% were seen once. The chain links TRBV5-6 to TRBJ2-1, with TRBD2 matching over 9 bases. This TCR was recovered from a man aged 18 to 29 in good health. The sample comprised memory CD4+ T cells sorted from blood. Noted subset: CD45RA-negative fraction. CDR3 residues: CASSKTSGHYNEQFF. The CDR3 DNA is TGTGCCAGCAGCAAGACTAGCGGACACTACAATGAGCAGTTCTTC.